The 27 T cell receptor beta chains listed next were all sequenced from one sample in a study of blood T cells in healthy people across ages. Then a second PCR, running roughly 7 to 11 cycles, was carried out with a sample-barcoded 5' primer and a J-beta primer mix. TCRdb called the 5' RACE reads again in MiXCR, with one record for every CDR3 protein. This sample has roughly 1,800,000 distinct CDR3 sequences, with around half found just once. Sequencing input: blood. The source of these receptors is a woman aged 40 to 50 in good health.

In this sample, this clonotype turned up many times. The chain joins TRBV2 to TRBJ2-4; the match to TRBD1 covers 8 bases. CDR1 SNHLY and CDR2 FYNNEI come from the germline V gene. J was trimmed by 6 bases and V by 6 bases; bases with no gene match: 7. This CDR3 region has 14 residues. The CDR3 coding sequence is TGTGCCAGCAGAGCTAGACAGGGGACAAACATTCAGTACTTC. The encoded protein is CASRARQGTNIQYF.

This chain links TRBV11-2 with TRBJ2-7, with 10 positions matching TRBD2. The J call may not be correct, given that the DNA end is closer to TRBJ2-5. This CDR3 region has 14 residues. The germline V gene has CDR1 SGHAT and CDR2 FQNNGV. Here the CDR3 reads CASSHPSGGQTQYF. CDR3 nucleotides: TGTGCCAGCAGCCACCCTAGCGGGGGACAGACCCAGTACTTC.

This clonotype showed up many times. This sequence joins TRBV28 and TRBJ1-2, with D unresolved. This CDR3 has 12 amino acids. V was trimmed by 6 bases and J by 4 bases, leaving 9 bases between them. In germline, CDR1 is MDHEN, CDR2 SYDVKM. The CDR3 nucleotides are TGTGCCAGCAGCTTAGCCACCTATGGCTACACCTTC. Its protein product is CASSLATYGYTF.

This clonotype was observed a few times. The rearrangement joins TRBV5-6 to TRBJ1-2, with 8 bases that match TRBD1. The CDR3 runs 13 residues. Germline-derived CDR1 and CDR2 are SGHDT and YYEEEE. The V gene end was trimmed by 5 bases and the J gene end by 8 bases; junction bases not matched to a gene: 8. In nucleotides, the CDR3 is TGTGCCAGCAGGAACAGGGGGAGCGGCGGCTACACCTTC. As protein: CASRNRGSGGYTF.

The rearrangement joins TRBV9 to TRBJ1-2; 7 bases match TRBD1. This CDR3 region has 14 residues. From germline, CDR1 is SGDLS and CDR2 YYNGEE. V shed 3 bases, J shed 4 bases, and the junction held 6 bases outside the gene matches. The CDR3: CASSDMGQTYGYTF. The DNA of the CDR3 is TGTGCCAGCAGCGACATGGGACAGACCTATGGCTACACCTTC. Filled out from reference TRBV9 and TRBJ1-2, the complete variable domain reads DSGVTQTPKHLITATGQRVTLRCSPRSGDLSVYWYQQSLDQGLQFLIQYYNGEERAKGNILERFSAQQFPDLHSELNLSSLELGDSALYFCASSDMGQTYGYTFGSGTRLTVV.

This clonotype was observed a single time. The rearrangement joins TRBV7-6 to TRBJ2-5; D perhaps matches TRBD1 (5 bases). Germline values: CDR1 SGHVS, CDR2 FNYEAQ. The CDR3 extends over 15 amino acids. Deletions cut 2 bases from V and 3 bases from J, with 13 bases between. The CDR3 DNA is TGTGCCAGCAGCTTAAATCCAGGCAGGGAAGAGACCCAGTACTTC. Its protein is CASSLNPGREETQYF.

This clonotype was counted only a few times. CDR3 loop: CASRSLRVTATDTQYF. The CDR3 region has the DNA TGTGCCAGCAGATCCCTCCGGGTGACCGCCACAGATACGCAGTATTTT. V usage is TRBV6-1 and J usage is TRBJ2-3; D not resolved. This CDR3 region has 16 residues. V was pared by 6 bases and J by 2 bases, with 18 bases between. Germline V gene data show CDR1 as MNHNS and CDR2 as SASEGT.

The chain has TRBV25-1 and TRBJ1-2, with D maybe TRBD1 (6 bases). There are 16 residues in the CDR3. V was cut by 4 bases and J by 6 bases, with 21 bases left in between. Germline lookup yields CDR1 MGHDK and CDR2 SYGVNS. CDR3 nucleotide sequence: TGTGCCAGCAGTGTAAAGATCAGGGGAGGTTTCAATGGCTACACCTTC. Translation gives CASSVKIRGGFNGYTF.

The genes are TRBV5-7 and TRBJ2-4, with a weak D call TRBD2 (6 bases). The better agreement between TRBJ2-7 and the DNA end casts doubt on the J call. TRBV5-7 is recorded as an ORF, its role being uncertain. This CDR3 comprises 15 residues. The CDR3 is CASIKTRSAPYEQYF. CDR3 sequence (DNA): TGTGCCAGCATCAAGACTAGGTCGGCGCCCTACGAGCAGTACTTC.

V usage is TRBV7-2 and J usage is TRBJ2-7; 10 bases line up with TRBD2. J gave up 0 bases and V 3 bases, and 5 bases lay outside the gene matches. This CDR3 is built from 16 residues. Germline V gene lookup returns CDR1 SGHTA and CDR2 FQGNSA. The CDR3, as DNA: TGTGCCAGCAGCTTGCCCACTAGCGGGACCTCCTACGAGCAGTACTTC. It codes for CASSLPTSGTSYEQYF. Drawing the rest from reference TRBV7-2 and TRBJ2-7, the complete variable domain is GAGVSQSPSNKVTEKGKDVELRCDPISGHTALYWYRQSLGQGLEFLIYFQGNSAPDKSGLPSDRFSAERTGGSVSTLTIQRTQQEDSAVYLCASSLPTSGTSYEQYFGPGTRLTVT.

The chain recombines TRBV28 with TRBJ2-3; D is unresolved. The CDR3 contains 17 residues. Germline lookup yields CDR1 MDHEN and CDR2 SYDVKM. The germline V and J ends were trimmed by 7 bases and 6 bases, with 26 bases remaining between them. Written as DNA, the CDR3 is TGTGCCAGCATTTCAACTATTGACCCCGTGGCGAGGGATACGCAGTATTTT. This codes for CASISTIDPVARDTQYF.

Regarding this clonotype: Since a much larger clone is just one base distant, this may be a read error. V and J are TRBV4-3 and TRBJ2-5; the D gene is possibly TRBD1 (6 bases). The CDR3 runs to 14 residues. Germline CDR1 LGHNA, CDR2 YSLEER. In nucleotides, the CDR3 is TGCACCAGCAGCCAAGATCAGGGGAAAGAGACCCAGTACTTC. It codes for CTSSQDQGKETQYF.

The chain uses TRBV4-3 and TRBJ2-3, with D possibly matching TRBD1 (5 bases). Trimming shortened V by 0 bases and J by 3 bases, and 13 bases separated the two germline ends. Germline V lookup: CDR1 LGHNA, CDR2 YSLEER. This CDR3 comprises 16 residues. Here the CDR3 reads CASSQDPRGTTDTQYF. The CDR3 bases are TGCGCCAGCAGCCAAGATCCAAGGGGCACTACAGATACGCAGTATTTT.

This chain joins TRBV20-1 and TRBJ2-5; TRBD1 matches at 9 bases. CDR1 and CDR2 from the germline V gene are DFQATT and SNEGSKA (reference sequence). V dropped 7 bases and J dropped 5; count of bases not matched to a gene: 8. This CDR3 spans 13 amino acids. The CDR3 nucleotides read TGCAGTGTTGAAGGACAGGGGAGGGAGACCCAGTACTTC. Translating it yields CSVEGQGRETQYF.

This clonotype was counted a few times. The chain joins TRBV7-2 to TRBJ2-1, with 11 bases matching TRBD1. V shed 5 bases, J shed 0 bases, and the junction held 12 bases outside the gene matches. Germline CDR1 reads SGHTA; CDR2 reads FQGNSA. The CDR3 is 19 amino acids. CDR3 sequence: CASSHRDRGYFSSYNEQFF. CDR3 coding DNA: TGTGCCAGCAGCCACCGGGACAGGGGGTACTTCAGCTCCTACAATGAGCAGTTCTTC. The complete variable domain, with remaining parts taken from reference TRBV7-2 and TRBJ2-1, reads GAGVSQSPSNKVTEKGKDVELRCDPISGHTALYWYRQSLGQGLEFLIYFQGNSAPDKSGLPSDRFSAERTGGSVSTLTIQRTQQEDSAVYLCASSHRDRGYFSSYNEQFFGPGTRLTVL.

The chain has TRBV21-1 and TRBJ2-1. TRBV21-1 is a pseudogene segment. This CDR3 spans 12 amino acids. The CDR3 loop is CASSKPGVEQFF. The CDR3 DNA reads TGTGCCAGCAGCAAGCCTGGGGTGGAGCAGTTCTTC.

This clonotype was detected only a few times. DNA for the CDR3: TGCGCCAGCAGCCCTGGTGCTAGCGGGGGGATCGGTGAAGAGACCCAGTACTTC. Translation gives CASSPGASGGIGEETQYF. The rearrangement uses TRBV5-1 and TRBJ2-5, with 11 bases identical to TRBD2. The CDR3 sequence is 18 residues long. J lost 3 bases, V lost 4 bases, and 14 bases had no gene match. Per germline, CDR1 SGHRS and CDR2 YFSETQ. The full variable domain, its missing parts supplied by reference TRBV5-1 and TRBJ2-5, is KAGVTQTPRYLIKTRGQQVTLSCSPISGHRSVSWYQQTPGQGLQFLFEYFSETQRNKGNFPGRFSGRQFSNSRSEMNVSTLELGDSALYLCASSPGASGGIGEETQYFGPGTRLLVL.

This chain links TRBV20-1 with TRBJ2-5; 9 bases map to TRBD2. Germline V gene data show CDR1 as DFQATT and CDR2 as SNEGSKA (reference sequence). CDR3 length equals 13 residues. V was clipped by 6 bases and J by 11 bases; unmatched bases: 13. This chain's CDR3 is CSAPYLAGNEQYF. The CDR3 DNA is TGCAGTGCACCTTATCTAGCGGGGAATGAGCAGTACTTC.

This clonotype was seen just once. CDR3 loop: CASSAGSSGETQYF. The CDR3 DNA follows: TGTGCCAGTAGTGCAGGATCATCCGGGGAGACCCAGTACTTC. The chain is built from TRBV19 and TRBJ2-7; the D is unclear. The DNA end is more similar to TRBJ2-5, so the J call may be wrong. There are 14 residues in the CDR3. CDR1 and CDR2 (germline): LNHDA, SQIVND (reference sequence).

The chain employs TRBV6-5 and TRBJ1-5, with D perhaps matching TRBD1 (5 bases). CDR3 size: 13 residues. Germline V gives CDR1 MNHEY, CDR2 SVGAGI. V was cut by 2 bases and J by 8 bases, with 10 bases left in between. CDR3: CASSYGGGEPQHF. For the CDR3, the DNA is TGTGCCAGCAGTTACGGGGGGGGTGAGCCCCAGCATTTT.

As to this clonotype: The junction departs from the called germline gene at one end, perhaps through a read error. The J gene is TRBJ2-3, the V gene TRBV5-1; no firm D call. The germline V gene encodes CDR1 SGHRS and CDR2 YFSETQ. The CDR3 length is 13 residues. DNA for the CDR3: TGCGCCAGCAGCTTCGAAGACACGGATAAGCAGTATTTT. Its translation is CASSFEDTDKQYF. Combining the CDR3 with reference TRBV5-1 and TRBJ2-3 gives the whole variable domain KAGVTQTPRYLIKTRGQQVTLSCSPISGHRSVSWYQQTPGQGLQFLFEYFSETQRNKGNFPGRFSGRQFSNSRSEMNVSTLELGDSALYLCASSFEDTDKQYFGPGTRLTVL.

The chain links TRBV28 to TRBJ2-1; 9 bases fit TRBD2. With 8 bases clipped from V and 7 bases from J, the junction kept 12 bases outside the gene matches. The CDR3 is 15 amino acids. CDR1 MDHEN and CDR2 SYDVKM come from the germline V gene. CDR3 nucleotides: TGTGCCAGCCTAGCGTGGGGCGGGAGGGGAAATGAGCAGTTCTTC. Translated, it gives CASLAWGGRGNEQFF.

The chain combines TRBV7-2 with TRBJ1-4; no definite D call. The CDR3 runs to 13 residues. Germline CDR1 SGHTA, CDR2 FQGNSA. Trimming shortened V by 3 bases and J by 8 bases, and 10 bases separated the two germline ends. The DNA of the CDR3 is TGTGCCAGCAGCTTCCCAGGTTCGGAAAAACTGTTTTTT. Encoded protein: CASSFPGSEKLFF.

V gene TRBV5-1 combines with J gene TRBJ2-3; 7 bases are a match to TRBD1. V lost 1 base and J lost 2; bases outside the gene matches: 25. There are 22 residues in the CDR3. Per the germline V gene, CDR1 is SGHRS and CDR2 is YFSETQ. The CDR3 reads CASSLSFVRDSPQLIPTDTQYF. DNA of the CDR3: TGCGCCAGCAGCTTGTCCTTCGTCCGGGACAGCCCACAACTGATCCCCACAGATACGCAGTATTTT.

The chain uses TRBV18 and TRBJ2-4; TRBD2 might be the D (6 bases). The V and J ends lost 3 bases and 3 bases respectively, with 15 bases between them. The CDR3 runs 16 residues. Germline CDR1 reads KGHSH; CDR2 reads LQKENI. This chain's CDR3 is CASSPRQGGGKNIQYF. CDR3 sequence (DNA): TGTGCCAGCTCACCTCGGCAGGGAGGAGGCAAAAACATTCAGTACTTC.

Worth noting for this clonotype: The junction departs from germline at one end; a sequencing error may be responsible. This chain joins TRBV7-7 and TRBJ2-1; D is unresolved. The CDR3 is made up of 15 amino acids. Looked up from germline, CDR1 is SSHAT and CDR2 is FNYEAQ (reference sequence). The CDR3 sequence is CASSLGRTVNNEQFF. The CDR3 nucleotides read TGTGCTAGCAGCTTAGGGCGGACGGTCAACAATGAGCAGTTCTTC.

The genes are TRBV5-5 and TRBJ2-7; D uncertain. The V and J ends lost 3 bases and 6 bases respectively, with 10 bases between them. CDR1 is SGHKS, CDR2 YYEKEE, per germline (reference sequence). This CDR3 region has 12 residues. This chain's CDR3 is CASSSFNCEQYF. CDR3 DNA sequence: TGTGCCAGCAGCTCCTTCAACTGCGAGCAGTACTTC.